Below are 15 T cell receptor beta chains sequenced from a single sample in a study of cytomegalovirus exposure and HLA in healthy donors. 13 Jbeta primers and 60 Vbeta primers were used for the PCR. Sequencing used immunoSEQ multiplex PCR; TCRdb keeps in-frame clones, though not all of them. The table shows 100,000 to 150,000 clones, with around 72% occurring only once. Sequenced: PBMCs. The receptors come from a human donor in good health.

The chain combines TRBV2 with TRBJ2-3, with 9 bases that match TRBD2. The CDR3 extends over 16 amino acids. V dropped 6 bases and J dropped 2; count of bases not matched to a gene: 9. The germline V gene encodes CDR1 SNHLY and CDR2 FYNNEI. The CDR3 loop reads CASSQGLARFTDTQYF. CDR3 DNA: TGTGCCAGCAGCCAAGGACTAGCGAGATTCACAGATACGCAGTATTTT.

This clone is medium-sized by share. The chain combines TRBV4-2 with TRBJ1-1; D gene ambiguous. Germline V gene data show CDR1 as LGHNA and CDR2 as YNFKEQ. This CDR3 has 12 residues. V dropped 8 bases and J dropped 6 bases, with 13 bases sitting between them. DNA for the CDR3: TGTGCCAGCCGCCTACTTGATTCTGAAGCTTTCTTT. Encoded protein: CASRLLDSEAFF.

The rearrangement links TRBV7-9 to TRBJ1-6; no definite D call. With 4 bases removed from V and 13 bases from J, the gap between germline ends came to 5 bases. This CDR3 region has 10 residues. Germline V gene data show CDR1 as SEHNR and CDR2 as FQNEAQ (reference sequence). CDR3 sequence reads: CASSSGPLHF. CDR3 nucleotide sequence: TGTGCCAGCAGCTCCGGGCCCCTCCACTTT.

This clone was seen once. The chain is built from TRBV5-1 and TRBJ2-3; no clear D gene. The germline CDR1 and CDR2 sequences are SGHRS and YFSETQ. The V end lost 0 bases, the J end lost 2 bases, and 4 bases lay between the germline ends. CDR3 length equals 13 residues. The CDR3: CASSLANTDTQYF. CDR3 bases: TGCGCCAGCAGCTTGGCCAACACAGATACGCAGTATTTT.

The V and J genes are TRBV6-5 and TRBJ2-2; TRBD1 aligns across 8 bases. The J segment lost 0 bases and the V segment lost 5 bases, leaving 2 bases of the junction unmatched. Looked up from germline, CDR1 is MNHEY and CDR2 is SVGAGI. CDR3 length equals 15 residues. This CDR3 reads CASSQDRANTGELFF. The CDR3 coding sequence is TGTGCCAGCAGTCAGGACAGGGCGAACACCGGGGAGCTGTTTTTT.

The chain has TRBV10-3 and TRBJ2-1; 8 nucleotides agree with TRBD1. J lost 7 bases, V lost 6 bases, and 8 bases had no gene match. This CDR3 spans 14 amino acids. Germline loops: CDR1 ENHRY, CDR2 SYGVKD. CDR3 protein: CAIRSGQGFNEQFF. Written as DNA, the CDR3 is TGTGCCATCAGATCCGGACAGGGATTTAATGAGCAGTTCTTC.

The chain joins TRBV6-4 to TRBJ2-3, with 9 bases identical to TRBD1. J was trimmed by 5 bases and V by 4 bases; bases with no gene match: 4. Germline CDR1 and CDR2: MRHNA and SNTAGT. The CDR3 is 14 residues long. The CDR3 region is CASSGQGEGDTQYF. CDR3 nucleotides: TGTGCCAGCAGTGGACAGGGGGAAGGAGATACGCAGTATTTT.

The chain is built from TRBV21-1 and TRBJ2-7; TRBD1, the D gene given by the table, was not confirmed from the DNA. TRBV21-1 represents a pseudogene. The CDR3 has 16 amino acids. The CDR3 loop reads CASSKSRGRVPYEQYF. DNA for the CDR3: TGTGCCAGCAGCAAATCTAGGGGGCGCGTCCCCTACGAGCAGTACTTC.

This sequence joins TRBV9 and TRBJ1-1; 12 bases line up with TRBD1. The CDR3 has 17 amino acids. Germline V gives CDR1 SGDLS, CDR2 YYNGEE. V dropped 4 bases and J dropped 2; count of bases not matched to a gene: 9. The CDR3 nucleotides are TGTGCCAGCAGCAAGGGGACAGGGGGCCTCGTAAACACTGAAGCTTTCTTT. Residues: CASSKGTGGLVNTEAFF. Together with reference TRBV9 and TRBJ1-1, the CDR3 gives the full variable domain: DSGVTQTPKHLITATGQRVTLRCSPRSGDLSVYWYQQSLDQGLQFLIQYYNGEERAKGNILERFSAQQFPDLHSELNLSSLELGDSALYFCASSKGTGGLVNTEAFFGQGTRLTVV.

V gene TRBV4-1 combines with J gene TRBJ2-3; possible D gene TRBD1, 6 bases. Looked up from germline, CDR1 is MGHRA and CDR2 is YSYEKL. V was clipped by 5 bases and J by 2 bases, with 14 bases between them. This CDR3 is built from 15 residues. The CDR3 is CASSFRRGTTDTQYF. CDR3 bases: TGCGCCAGCAGCTTTCGCAGGGGAACCACAGATACGCAGTATTTT.

This clone was found a few times. The junction does not match germline at one end; this may be a read error. This chain links TRBV7-9 with TRBJ2-7, with D tentatively TRBD1 (6 bases). The germline gives CDR1 SEHNR, CDR2 FQNEAQ (reference sequence). The CDR3 is made up of 15 amino acids. As DNA, the CDR3 is TGTTCCAGCAGCCCGGTGGGGACATCCTCCTACGAGCAGTACTTC. It codes for CSSSPVGTSSYEQYF.

The chain combines TRBV2 with TRBJ1-2, with 9 positions matching TRBD1. Germline V lookup: CDR1 SNHLY, CDR2 FYNNEI. The ends lost 6 bases at V and 7 bases at J; junction bases unmatched: 6. The CDR3 loop spans 13 amino acids. This CDR3 reads CASRVRQGGGYTF. The CDR3, as DNA: TGTGCCAGCAGGGTCAGACAGGGGGGTGGCTACACCTTC.

The chain uses TRBV9 and TRBJ1-1, with TRBD1 matching over 7 bases. The trim removed 4 bases at V and 6 bases at J, leaving 6 bases unmatched. From germline, CDR1 is SGDLS and CDR2 YYNGEE. The CDR3 is made up of 13 amino acids. For the CDR3, the DNA is TGTGCCAGCAGCACCCATGGACAGGCTGAAGCTTTCTTT. Amino acids: CASSTHGQAEAFF.

DNA of the CDR3: TGTGCCAGTAGTCCCGGGACAGGGTACAATCAGCCCCAGCATTTT. This sequence encodes CASSPGTGYNQPQHF. This chain connects TRBV19 to TRBJ1-5; 9 bases map to TRBD1. Germline lookup yields CDR1 LNHDA and CDR2 SQIVND (reference sequence). CDR3 length: 15 residues. The trim removed 5 bases at V and 3 bases at J, leaving 5 bases unmatched.

The CDR3 nucleotides read TGCGCCAGCAGCCGTAACCCTATAGCGGGGGGGCTGTACGACGAGCAGTACTTC. As protein: CASSRNPIAGGLYDEQYF. The chain carries TRBV4-1 and TRBJ2-7; TRBD2 matches at 11 bases. In germline, CDR1 is MGHRA, CDR2 YSYEKL. V lost 4 bases and J lost 5; bases outside the gene matches: 16. This CDR3 has 18 residues.